This T cell receptor beta chain appears in the sequencing data of a study of identical twins. The CDR3 sequence is 15 residues long. V gave up 5 bases and J gave up 2 bases; unmatched junction bases: 4. Per germline, CDR1 LGHDT and CDR2 YNNKEL (reference sequence). This clonotype appeared a few times. No antigen is known for it. All donors were healthy, and all were Caucasian. MiXCR, run by TCRdb on the 5' RACE reads, gives a single entry per CDR3 protein. The sample has about 690,000 distinct CDR3 sequences, approximately 6.1% seen once. Study-level points and caveats: Abundant beta clonotypes from cord blood had fewer insertions, unlike memory repertoires, which showed none. Model-predicted out-of-frame TCR alpha sharing fell below observed values in monozygotic twins. Twin pairs had excess sharing that was weaker in beta out-of-frame sequences.

The chain carries TRBV3-1 and TRBJ2-1; TRBD1 agrees at 9 bases. The source is a young man in good health. Sample: naive T cells sorted from blood. CDR3 sequence: CASSTRDRAYNEQFF. DNA for the CDR3: TGTGCCAGCAGCACCCGGGACAGGGCCTACAATGAGCAGTTCTTC.